The 17 T cell receptor beta chains reported below all come from one sample, sequenced in a study of read filtering for tumor transcriptome and immune sequencing. From approximately 430 ng of RNA, a library with molecular barcoded alpha/delta and beta/gamma adaptors was made. One entry per CDR3 protein, called by TCRdb with MiXCR from the reads. Here the sample spans about 86,000 distinct CDR3 sequences, 9% to 15% being singletons. Sequencing was done on a sample of a population of CD138-negative cells sorted from bone marrow. The receptors were sampled from a donor at least 40 years old with multiple myeloma.

Ten or more counts support this clonotype. The V gene is TRBV7-9, the J gene TRBJ2-3, with TRBD2 matching over 15 bases. The V and J ends lost 5 bases and 5 bases, in that order; junction bases with no gene match: 8. Germline-derived CDR1 and CDR2 are SEHNR and FQNEAQ (reference sequence). This CDR3 comprises 17 residues. The CDR3 protein is CASSPGLAGGARDTQYF. Here the CDR3 DNA reads TGTGCCAGCAGCCCGGGACTAGCGGGAGGAGCGAGAGATACGCAGTATTTT.

This clonotype was counted ten times or more. V is TRBV6-1 and J is TRBJ1-2; 10 bases line up with TRBD1. CDR1 MNHNS and CDR2 SASEGT come from the germline V gene. This CDR3 comprises 15 residues. J was trimmed by 4 bases and V by 7 bases; bases with no gene match: 9. CDR3 DNA: TGTGCCAGCATAACCGGGACAGGGGAGGCCTATGGCTACACCTTC. Amino acids: CASITGTGEAYGYTF.

This clonotype was counted many times. The chain employs TRBV28 and TRBJ2-1; D is ambiguous. Germline CDR1 is MDHEN and CDR2 is SYDVKM. The CDR3 totals 13 residues. V was cut by 6 bases and J by 4 bases, with 10 bases left in between. The CDR3 is CASRPSYYNEQFF. In DNA, the CDR3 is TGTGCCAGCAGACCCTCTTATTACAATGAGCAGTTCTTC.

This clonotype appeared many times. J is TRBJ2-5 and V is TRBV7-9; tentative D call: TRBD2 (5 bases). V gave up 1 base and J gave up 5 bases, with 14 bases separating them. The CDR3 has 15 amino acids. Germline V gene sequence: CDR1 SEHNR, CDR2 FQNEAQ (reference sequence). CDR3 in DNA: TGTGCCAGCAGCTTAGATGGAGGCTGGATGGAGACCCAGTACTTC. It is translated as CASSLDGGWMETQYF. Based on the CDR3 plus reference TRBV7-9 and TRBJ2-5, the full variable domain is DTGVSQNPRHKITKRGQNVTFRCDPISEHNRLYWYRQTLGQGPEFLTYFQNEAQLEKSRLLSDRFSAERPKGSFSTLEIQRTEQGDSAMYLCASSLDGGWMETQYFGPGTRLLVL.

This clonotype has a count of ten or more. The chain links TRBV12-5 to TRBJ2-1, with TRBD1 matching 9 bases. The junction had 5 bases not matched to a gene; V was cut back by 3 bases and J by 5 bases. Germline V gene sequence: CDR1 LGHNT, CDR2 FRNRAP. The CDR3 length is 15 residues. CDR3 DNA: TGTGCTAGTGGTTTAAACAGGGGGCTGGACAATGAGCAGTTCTTC. Translating it yields CASGLNRGLDNEQFF.

This clonotype is a singleton in its sample. The chain joins TRBV28 to TRBJ2-1; D perhaps matches TRBD2 (6 bases). This CDR3 region has 15 residues. Germline lookup yields CDR1 MDHEN and CDR2 SYDVKM. V was cut by 2 bases and J by 2 bases, with 10 bases left in between. CDR3: CASSLGGGTYNEQFF. The CDR3 nucleotides read TGTGCCAGCAGTTTAGGGGGAGGTACCTACAATGAGCAGTTCTTC. The full variable domain, rest sourced from reference TRBV28 and TRBJ2-1, is DVKVTQSSRYLVKRTGEKVFLECVQDMDHENMFWYRQDPGLGLRLIYFSYDVKMKEKGDIPEGYSVSREKKERFSLILESASTNQTSMYLCASSLGGGTYNEQFFGPGTRLTVL.

This clonotype was recorded a few times. The V and J genes are TRBV5-1 and TRBJ2-5; D may be TRBD2 (5 bases). Deletions cut 1 base from V and 2 bases from J, with 12 bases between. Looked up from germline, CDR1 is SGHRS and CDR2 is YFSETQ. The CDR3 totals 15 residues. The DNA for the CDR3 is TGCGCCAGCAGCTTGATGGCGGGTAATCAAGAGACCCAGTACTTC. It specifies CASSLMAGNQETQYF. Using reference TRBV5-1 and TRBJ2-5 for the parts outside the CDR3, the full variable domain is KAGVTQTPRYLIKTRGQQVTLSCSPISGHRSVSWYQQTPGQGLQFLFEYFSETQRNKGNFPGRFSGRQFSNSRSEMNVSTLELGDSALYLCASSLMAGNQETQYFGPGTRLLVL.

This clonotype occurred many times. The chain is built from TRBV5-6 and TRBJ2-7; D assignment may be TRBD1 or TRBD2 (5 bases each). This CDR3 has 12 residues. CDR1 is SGHDT and CDR2 is YYEEEE in the germline V gene. V was shortened by 3 bases and J by 3 bases, with 7 bases between the two germline ends. The CDR3 DNA is TGTGCCAGCAGCTGGGGGATCTACGAGCAGTACTTC. Protein sequence: CASSWGIYEQYF.

V is TRBV28 and J is TRBJ1-2, with D perhaps matching TRBD1 (5 bases). CDR1 is MDHEN and CDR2 is SYDVKM in the germline V gene. The CDR3 has 15 residues. Trimming removed 10 bases from V and 3 bases from J, with 21 bases in between. The CDR3 DNA reads as TGTGCCAACACCAGCTTTGAGGGGCCAGACTATGGCTACACCTTC. Protein sequence: CANTSFEGPDYGYTF.

This clonotype occurred many times. The chain links TRBV29-1 to TRBJ2-1; D is unresolved. The V end lost 2 bases, the J end lost 6 bases, and 8 bases lay between the germline ends. The CDR3 runs to 12 residues. Per germline, CDR1 SQVTM and CDR2 ANQGSEA. CDR3 region: CSVEWNSNEQFF. As DNA, the CDR3 is TGCAGCGTTGAATGGAATTCCAATGAGCAGTTCTTC.

This clonotype has ten or more counts. This chain connects TRBV20-1 to TRBJ2-7; perhaps TRBD1 as D (7 bases). V dropped 6 bases and J dropped 4 bases, with 16 bases sitting between them. From germline, CDR1 is DFQATT and CDR2 SNEGSKA (reference sequence). This CDR3 comprises 13 residues. This CDR3 reads CSAKSQGGYEQYF. CDR3 DNA: TGCAGTGCAAAAAGCCAGGGGGGATACGAGCAGTACTTC.

This clonotype was observed at least ten times. The chain joins TRBV20-1 to TRBJ1-1, with a weak D call TRBD1 (5 bases). The CDR3 runs to 15 residues. V was pared by 6 bases and J by 0 bases, with 17 bases between. Per the germline V gene, CDR1 is DFQATT and CDR2 is SNEGSKA (reference sequence). CDR3 loop: CSAFIRGELNTEAFF. CDR3 coding DNA: TGCAGTGCCTTTATTAGGGGCGAGTTGAACACTGAAGCTTTCTTT.

This clonotype was picked up many times. This CDR3 reads CASSPQKAGVYNEQFF. CDR3 coding DNA: TGTGCCAGCAGCCCGCAAAAGGCGGGAGTCTACAATGAGCAGTTCTTC. The J gene is TRBJ2-1, the V gene TRBV7-9; 7 bases align to TRBD2. The CDR3 sequence is 16 residues long. V was clipped by 5 bases and J by 3 bases; unmatched bases: 10. From germline, CDR1 is SEHNR and CDR2 FQNEAQ (reference sequence).

There are many counts of this clonotype. This sequence joins TRBV20-1 and TRBJ2-7; 7 bases match TRBD1. The germline gives CDR1 DFQATT, CDR2 SNEGSKA (reference sequence). The CDR3 has 13 amino acids. Trimming at V came to 6 bases and at J to 2 bases, leaving 7 bases not matched to a gene. The CDR3 nucleotides are TGCAGTGCCCGGGGACAGCCACCCTACGAGCAGTACTTC. This translates into CSARGQPPYEQYF.

This clonotype was detected ten times or more. The rearrangement links TRBV5-4 to TRBJ2-3; D is uncertain. The CDR3 runs to 15 residues. V shed 3 bases and J shed 0 bases, with 11 bases lying between them. CDR1 and CDR2 from the germline V gene are SGHNT and YYREEE (reference sequence). CDR3 in amino acids: CASSSPPASTDTQYF. The CDR3 DNA sequence: TGTGCCAGCAGCTCCCCCCCCGCTAGCACAGATACGCAGTATTTT.

This clonotype occurred many times. This chain links TRBV7-9 with TRBJ2-5; a weak D match, TRBD2 (5 bases). The CDR3 consists of 13 residues. The V end lost 3 bases, the J end lost 4 bases, and 9 bases lay between the germline ends. CDR1 SEHNR and CDR2 FQNEAQ come from the germline V gene (reference sequence). The CDR3 DNA follows: TGTGCCAGCAGCTTCGACGGGATAGAGACCCAGTACTTC. This codes for CASSFDGIETQYF.

This clonotype was picked up many times. Written as DNA, the CDR3 is TGCGCCAGCAGCTTAGACAGGGGAGGTGAAGCTTTCTTT. It specifies CASSLDRGGEAFF. The chain recombines TRBV5-1 with TRBJ1-1; 8 nucleotides match TRBD1. This CDR3 contains 13 residues. CDR1 is SGHRS, CDR2 YFSETQ, per germline. V lost 2 bases to trimming and J lost 7 bases; unmatched junction nucleotides: 4.